Listed below are T cell receptor beta chains from one sample, sequenced in a study of blood T cell repertoires in COVID-19. Using immunoSEQ multiplex PCR, the repertoire was profiled, and TCRdb retains in-frame clones only, with some absent. Among around 230,000 clones listed, roughly four fifths were seen once. Sequencing was carried out using peripheral blood. The source is a woman aged 55-70 years with active or convalescent COVID-19. Both conserved end residues are part of each CDR3. The D gene is left open where the match is weak. Some rows mark clone size as missing; the rest say once, few, many or name a class of expanded clone.

>NA|NA|TRBV5-4|TRBJ1-3
TGTGCCAGCAGCTTGGACAGGGCTGGAAACACCATATATTTT
CASSLDRAGNTIYF
>NA|TRBD2|TRBV6-2/TRBV6-3|TRBJ2-1
TGTGCCAGCAGTTACTCCCCGGGAGGGGTTTGGGATGAGCAGTTCTTC
CASSYSPGGVWDEQFF
>NA|NA|TRBV19|TRBJ1-1
TGTGCCAGTAGTATTTCGACCAGGGCGAAAGAAGCTTTCTTT
CASSISTRAKEAFF
>NA|NA|TRBV6-5|TRBJ1-2
TGTGCCAGCAGCTCTGGGGCGCTCGGCTACACCTTC
CASSSGALGYTF
>NA|NA|TRBV9|TRBJ1-3
TGTGCCAGCAGCGTTCACGGGGGAAACACCATATATTTT
CASSVHGGNTIYF
>NA|NA|TRBV19|TRBJ1-4
TGTGCCAGTAGTATAGACGGGTACTTTATCGTCGGAGGGGCTAATGAAAAACTGTTTTTT
CASSIDGYFIVGGANEKLFF
>NA|TRBD2|TRBV7-9|TRBJ2-1
TGTGCCAGCAGCTTTTTTGGGACTAGTAATGAGCAGTTCTTC
CASSFFGTSNEQFF
>once|TRBD1|TRBV5-5|TRBJ1-2
TGTGCCAGCAGCAGTCCCGGGACAGGGGTCTATGGCTACACCTTC
CASSSPGTGVYGYTF
>few|NA|TRBV7-9|TRBJ2-1
TGTGCCAGCAGTCCCCGGACAGGGAGGGATTCTTACAATGAGCAGTTCTTC
CASSPRTGRDSYNEQFF
>NA|NA|TRBV5-1|TRBJ2-5
TGCGCCAGCAGCTATCCCGGGGGCCAAGAGACCCAGTACTTC
CASSYPGGQETQYF
>NA|TRBD1|TRBV7-2|TRBJ1-2
TGTGCCAGCAGCTCAATGGACAGGAACTATGGCTACACCTTC
CASSSMDRNYGYTF
>NA|TRBD1|TRBV7-8|TRBJ1-3
TGTGCCAGCAGCTTATCAGGGGGTGGAAACACCATATATTTT
CASSLSGGGNTIYF
>NA|TRBD2|TRBV7-2|TRBJ2-7
TGTGCCAGCAGCTTACTAGCGGGGAAATCCGAGCAGTACTTC
CASSLLAGKSEQYF
>once|NA|TRBV6-5|TRBJ1-2
TGTGCCAGCAGCCAGACGGGTCCCGGGAGGGGCGGCTACACCTTC
CASSQTGPGRGGYTF
>few|NA|TRBV2|TRBJ2-3
TGTGCCGGATCTTTTGGCAGGGGTGGTTCAGATACGCAGTATTTT
CAGSFGRGGSDTQYF
>NA|NA|TRBV5-1|TRBJ1-6
TGCGCCAGCAGCTTGGACGTGAGGGAAAATAATTCACCCCTCCACTTT
CASSLDVRENNSPLHF
>few|NA|TRBV28|TRBJ1-4
TGTGCCAGCAGTAGTTGGACGACAGGATCAAATGAAAAACTGTTTTTT
CASSSWTTGSNEKLFF
>NA|NA|TRBV20-1|TRBJ2-1
TGCAGTGCACCTAGGTTTAATGAGCAGTTCTTC
CSAPRFNEQFF
>NA|TRBD2|TRBV7-8|TRBJ2-5
TGTGCCAGCAGCTTAGGTTGGGTAGCGGGACGCCAAGAGACCCAGTACTTC
CASSLGWVAGRQETQYF
>NA|NA|TRBV30|TRBJ2-5
TGTGCCTCACGGACAGGAGGGGAGACCCAGTACTTC
CASRTGGETQYF
>NA|TRBD1|TRBV18|TRBJ2-3
TGTGCCAGCTCACGACAGGGGAGGTCAGAGCCGCAGTATTTT
CASSRQGRSEPQYF
>NA|NA|TRBV7-2|TRBJ1-2
TGTGCCAGCAGCGCCGATACAGGGTCCCGAGGCTATGGCTACACCTTC
CASSADTGSRGYGYTF
>NA|TRBD1|TRBV2|TRBJ2-7
TGTGCCAGCAGCAGTTGGTCAACAGGGGTGTACGAGCAGTACTTC
CASSSWSTGVYEQYF
>NA|NA|TRBV29-1|TRBJ1-3
TGCAGCGTTGTGGCGGCTGGAAACACCATATATTTT
CSVVAAGNTIYF
>NA|TRBD1|TRBV7-9|TRBJ2-3
TGTGCCAGCAGCCAGACAGGGGGCACAGATACGCAGTATTTT
CASSQTGGTDTQYF
>NA|TRBD1|TRBV5-1|TRBJ2-1
TGCGCCAGCAGCTTGGGGACAGGGTGGGCCAATGAGCAGTTCTTC
CASSLGTGWANEQFF
>NA|TRBD2|TRBV15|TRBJ2-1
TGTGCCACCAGCATGAGGAGCGGGGGGGCCTACAATGAGCAGTTCTTC
CATSMRSGGAYNEQFF
>NA|TRBD2|TRBV4-1|TRBJ2-1
TGCGCCAGCAGCCTCCGGGTAGCGGGGGGGCCGAGTTTTGGTGAGCAGTTCTTC
CASSLRVAGGPSFGEQFF
>NA|NA|TRBV7-7|TRBJ2-7
TGTGCTAGCCTACCCGCGACCAGGGAGCAGTACTTC
CASLPATREQYF
>NA|TRBD1|TRBV18|TRBJ1-3
TGTGCCAGCTCACCCCTTGGGACAGCCTCTGGAAACACCATATATTTT
CASSPLGTASGNTIYF
>NA|TRBD1|TRBV4-1|TRBJ1-2
TGCGCCAGCAGCCAACCCCCGACAGGGGGCGTCTATGGCTACACCTTC
CASSQPPTGGVYGYTF
>NA|NA|TRBV4-2|TRBJ2-1
TGTGCCAGCAGCCAAGTTTCAGGCCATGAGCAGTTCTTC
CASSQVSGHEQFF
>NA|NA|TRBV7-9|TRBJ2-7
TGTGCCAGCAGGCGGAGGGACTACGAGCAGTACTTC
CASRRRDYEQYF
>NA|NA|TRBV13|TRBJ2-3
TGTGCCAGCAGCCCAACTAGCTGGGGGAGCACAGATACGCAGTATTTT
CASSPTSWGSTDTQYF
>NA|NA|TRBV5-1|TRBJ1-1
TGCGCCAGCAGCTTGGAGGGCGGGACTGAAGCTTTCTTT
CASSLEGGTEAFF
>NA|NA|TRBV4-3|TRBJ1-5
TGCGCCAGCAGCCAAGATACCAGGGATGGACAGCCCCAGCATTTT
CASSQDTRDGQPQHF
>NA|TRBD1|TRBV30|TRBJ1-4
TGTGCCTGGGCCAGAACAGGGGCAACTAATGAAAAACTGTTTTTT
CAWARTGATNEKLFF
>NA|TRBD1|TRBV6-5|TRBJ1-5
TGTGCCAGCAGGGACCTGGGCTCAGGGGGTCAGCCCCAGCATTTT
CASRDLGSGGQPQHF
>NA|NA|TRBV7-9|TRBJ2-3
TGTGCCAGCAGCTCCCTAGGCCAGCGGACAGATACGCAGTATTTT
CASSSLGQRTDTQYF
>NA|NA|TRBV3-1/TRBV3-2|TRBJ1-1
TGTGCCAGCAGCCAAGATGCCGGTGGCACTGAAGCTTTCTTT
CASSQDAGGTEAFF
>once|TRBD1|TRBV30|TRBJ1-6
TGTGCCTGGAGTTTGGACAGGCCACTTAATTCACCCCTCCACTTT
CAWSLDRPLNSPLHF
>NA|NA|TRBV6-5|TRBJ2-5
TGTGCCAGCAGCCCAAGACTGCAAGAGACCCAGTACTTC
CASSPRLQETQYF
>NA|NA|TRBV9|TRBJ1-2
TGTGCCAGCAGCGTAGAAGGAGGGGGGGCATATGGCTACACCTTC
CASSVEGGGAYGYTF
>few|NA|TRBV19|TRBJ1-2
TGTGCCAGTAGTATAACCGCCTGGACAGACAATGGCTACACCTTC
CASSITAWTDNGYTF
>NA|NA|TRBV4-3|TRBJ2-3
TGCGCCAGCAGCCAAGGGGCCCTGGGGCCAGATACGCAGTATTTT
CASSQGALGPDTQYF
>NA|NA|TRBV27|TRBJ2-5
TGTGCCAGCAGTTTCCACAACGAAGAGACCCAGTACTTC
CASSFHNEETQYF
>NA|NA|TRBV6-1|TRBJ1-1
TGTGCCAGCAGTGAAACTGGGGCAGCAAACACTGAAGCTTTCTTT
CASSETGAANTEAFF
>NA|TRBD2|TRBV5-4|TRBJ2-5
TGTGCCAGCGGACTAGCGGGGGGGCTTGAGACCCAGTACTTC
CASGLAGGLETQYF
>NA|NA|TRBV19|TRBJ2-2
TGTGCCAGTACCCGGTCACCAAACACCGGGGAGCTGTTTTTT
CASTRSPNTGELFF
>NA|NA|TRBV9|TRBJ1-2
TGTGCCAGCAGCGGGGTCGGGTTAAGGGGCTATGGCTACACCTTC
CASSGVGLRGYGYTF
>NA|NA|TRBV12-3/TRBV12-4|TRBJ2-2
TGTGCCAGCAGTAAGGGAGTGACCGGGGAGCTGTTTTTT
CASSKGVTGELFF
>NA|TRBD2|TRBV6-1|TRBJ2-5
TGTGCCAGCAGTGAAGATTTGCCTAGCGGGGGTCAAGAGACCCAGTACTTC
CASSEDLPSGGQETQYF